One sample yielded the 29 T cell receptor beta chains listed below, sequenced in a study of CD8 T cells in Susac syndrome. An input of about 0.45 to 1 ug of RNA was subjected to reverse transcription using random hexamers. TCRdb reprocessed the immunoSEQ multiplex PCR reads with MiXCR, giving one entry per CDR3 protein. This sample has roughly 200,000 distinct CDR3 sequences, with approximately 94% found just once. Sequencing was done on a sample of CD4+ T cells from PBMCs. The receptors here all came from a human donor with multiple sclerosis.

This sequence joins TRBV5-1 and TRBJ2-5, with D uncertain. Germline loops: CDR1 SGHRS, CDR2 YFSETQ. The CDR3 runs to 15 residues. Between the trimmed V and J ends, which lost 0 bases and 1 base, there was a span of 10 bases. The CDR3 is CASSLERASQETQYF. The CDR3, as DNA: TGCGCCAGCAGCTTGGAACGGGCGAGCCAAGAGACCCAGTACTTC.

Here the CDR3 DNA reads TGTGCCAGTAGTATTGGGCAGGTCAACACCGGGGAGCTGTTTTTT. It translates to CASSIGQVNTGELFF. This chain joins TRBV19 and TRBJ2-2; D call uncertain. CDR1 LNHDA and CDR2 SQIVND come from the germline V gene (reference sequence). Trimming cost V 3 bases and J 2 bases, with 10 bases left between them. The CDR3 loop spans 15 amino acids.

CDR3 loop: CASSSDPGRIQETQYF. CDR3 in DNA: TGTGCCAGCTCATCCGACCCGGGACGGATCCAAGAGACCCAGTACTTC. V usage is TRBV18 and J usage is TRBJ2-5, with D perhaps being TRBD1 or TRBD2 (5 bases each). The germline V gene has CDR1 KGHSH and CDR2 LQKENI. This CDR3 is 16 amino acids long. The germline V and J ends were trimmed by 5 bases and 1 base, with 17 bases remaining between them.

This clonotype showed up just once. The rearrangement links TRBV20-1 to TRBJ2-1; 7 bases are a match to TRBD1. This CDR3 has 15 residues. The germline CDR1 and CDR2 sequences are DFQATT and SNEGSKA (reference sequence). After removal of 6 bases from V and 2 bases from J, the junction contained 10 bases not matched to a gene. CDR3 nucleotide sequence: TGCAGTGCCTACCGACAGGGTCTGCCCTACAATGAGCAGTTCTTC. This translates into CSAYRQGLPYNEQFF.

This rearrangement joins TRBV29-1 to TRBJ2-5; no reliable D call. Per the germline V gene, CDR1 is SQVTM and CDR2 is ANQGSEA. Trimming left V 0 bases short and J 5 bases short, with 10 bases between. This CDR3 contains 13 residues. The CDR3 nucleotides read TGCAGCGTTGAAGAGCGGACCTGGGAGACCCAGTACTTC. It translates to CSVEERTWETQYF.

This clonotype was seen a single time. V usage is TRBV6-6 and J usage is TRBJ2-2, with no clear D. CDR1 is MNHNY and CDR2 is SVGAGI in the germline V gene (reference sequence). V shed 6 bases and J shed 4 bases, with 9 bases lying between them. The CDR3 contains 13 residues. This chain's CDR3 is CASREDGTGELFF. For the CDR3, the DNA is TGTGCCAGCAGAGAAGATGGCACCGGGGAGCTGTTTTTT.

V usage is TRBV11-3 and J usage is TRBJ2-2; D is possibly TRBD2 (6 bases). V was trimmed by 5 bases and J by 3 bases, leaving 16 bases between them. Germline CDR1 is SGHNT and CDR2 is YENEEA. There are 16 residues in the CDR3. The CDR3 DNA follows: TGTGCCAGCAGCCCCTGGGGGGAGAGATACACCGGGGAGCTGTTTTTT. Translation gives CASSPWGERYTGELFF.

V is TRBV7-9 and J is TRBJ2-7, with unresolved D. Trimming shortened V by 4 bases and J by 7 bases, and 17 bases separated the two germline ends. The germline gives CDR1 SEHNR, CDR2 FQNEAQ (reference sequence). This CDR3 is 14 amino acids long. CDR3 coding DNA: TGTGCCAGCAGCTCCGGAAGGGAATCTTGGGAGCAGTACTTC. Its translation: CASSSGRESWEQYF.

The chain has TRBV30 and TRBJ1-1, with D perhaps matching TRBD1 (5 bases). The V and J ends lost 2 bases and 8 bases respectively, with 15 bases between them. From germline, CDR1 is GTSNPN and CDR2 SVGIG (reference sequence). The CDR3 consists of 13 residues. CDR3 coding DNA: TGTGCCTGGAGTTCTACCCGGGGCGGCGAAGCTTTCTTT. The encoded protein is CAWSSTRGGEAFF.

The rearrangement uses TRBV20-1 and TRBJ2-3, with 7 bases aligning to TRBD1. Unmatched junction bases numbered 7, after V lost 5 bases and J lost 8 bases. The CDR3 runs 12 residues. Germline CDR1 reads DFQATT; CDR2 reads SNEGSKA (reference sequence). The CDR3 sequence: CSARTGVTTQYF. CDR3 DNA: TGCAGTGCTCGTACAGGGGTTACTACGCAGTATTTT.

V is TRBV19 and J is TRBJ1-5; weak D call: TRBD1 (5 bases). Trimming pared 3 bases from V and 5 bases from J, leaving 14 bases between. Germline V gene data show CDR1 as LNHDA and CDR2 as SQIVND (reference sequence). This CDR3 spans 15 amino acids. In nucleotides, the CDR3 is TGTGCCAGTAGTATCGGGGCAGGGAGGGATCAGCCCCAGCATTTT. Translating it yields CASSIGAGRDQPQHF.

In nucleotides, the CDR3 is TGTGCCAGCAGTTACGGCGGCGTTAGCTCCTACGAGCAGTACTTC. Amino acids: CASSYGGVSSYEQYF. The chain has TRBV6-6 and TRBJ2-7, with D uncertain. The CDR3 covers 15 residues. V lost 2 bases, J lost 0 bases, and 11 bases lay in between. The germline V gene encodes CDR1 MNHNY and CDR2 SVGAGI (reference sequence).

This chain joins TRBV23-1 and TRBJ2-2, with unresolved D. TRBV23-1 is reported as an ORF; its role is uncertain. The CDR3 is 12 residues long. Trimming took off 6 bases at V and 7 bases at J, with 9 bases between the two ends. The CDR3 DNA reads TGCGCCAGCAGCAAGTTGGTCGGGGAGCTGTTTTTT. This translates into CASSKLVGELFF.

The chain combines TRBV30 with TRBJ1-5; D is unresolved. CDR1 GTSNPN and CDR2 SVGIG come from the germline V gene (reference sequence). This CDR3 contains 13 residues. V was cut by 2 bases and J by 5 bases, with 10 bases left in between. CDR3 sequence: CAWSRALDQPQHF. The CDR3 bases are TGTGCCTGGAGTCGAGCCCTCGATCAGCCCCAGCATTTT. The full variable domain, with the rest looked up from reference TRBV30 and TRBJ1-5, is SQTIHQWPATLVQPVGSPLSLECTVEGTSNPNLYWYRQAAGRGLQLLFYSVGIGQISSEVPQNLSASRPQDRQFILSSKKLLLSDSGFYLCAWSRALDQPQHFGDGTRLSIL.

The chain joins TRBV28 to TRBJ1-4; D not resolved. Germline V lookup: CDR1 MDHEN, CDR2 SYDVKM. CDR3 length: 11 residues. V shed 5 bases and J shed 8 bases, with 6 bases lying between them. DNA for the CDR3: TGTGCCAGCAGTAGCCGAGAAAAACTGTTTTTT. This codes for CASSSREKLFF.

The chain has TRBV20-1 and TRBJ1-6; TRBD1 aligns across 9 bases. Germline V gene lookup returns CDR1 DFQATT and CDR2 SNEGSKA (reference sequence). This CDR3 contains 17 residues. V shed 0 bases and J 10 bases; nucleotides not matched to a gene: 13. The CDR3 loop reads CSARDSQRDRAISPLHF. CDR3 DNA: TGCAGTGCTAGAGATTCCCAACGGGACAGGGCTATATCACCCCTCCACTTT.

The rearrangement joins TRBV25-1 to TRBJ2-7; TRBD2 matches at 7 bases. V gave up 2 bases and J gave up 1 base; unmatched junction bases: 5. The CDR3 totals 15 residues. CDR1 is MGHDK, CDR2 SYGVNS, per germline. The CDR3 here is CASSEPGGSSYEQYF. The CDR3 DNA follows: TGTGCCAGCAGTGAACCCGGGGGGTCGTCCTACGAGCAGTACTTC.

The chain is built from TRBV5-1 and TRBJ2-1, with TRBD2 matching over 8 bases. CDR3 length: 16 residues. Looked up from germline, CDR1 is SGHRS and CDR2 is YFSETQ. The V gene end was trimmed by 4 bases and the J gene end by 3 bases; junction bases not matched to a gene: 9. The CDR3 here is CASSRRSSGVYNEQFF. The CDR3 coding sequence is TGCGCCAGCAGCCGCCGCAGTAGCGGGGTCTACAATGAGCAGTTCTTC.

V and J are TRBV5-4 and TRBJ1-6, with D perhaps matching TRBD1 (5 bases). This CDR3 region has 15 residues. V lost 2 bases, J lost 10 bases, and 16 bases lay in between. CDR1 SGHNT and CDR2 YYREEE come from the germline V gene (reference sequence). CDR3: CASSFTGTVTSPLHF. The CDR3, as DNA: TGTGCCAGCAGCTTTACCGGGACGGTCACGTCACCCCTCCACTTT.

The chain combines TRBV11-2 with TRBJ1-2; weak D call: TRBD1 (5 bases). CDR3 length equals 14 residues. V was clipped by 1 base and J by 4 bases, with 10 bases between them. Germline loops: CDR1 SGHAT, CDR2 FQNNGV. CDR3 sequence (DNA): TGTGCCAGCAGCTTAGCCCGGGGGGGCTATGGCTACACCTTC. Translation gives CASSLARGGYGYTF.

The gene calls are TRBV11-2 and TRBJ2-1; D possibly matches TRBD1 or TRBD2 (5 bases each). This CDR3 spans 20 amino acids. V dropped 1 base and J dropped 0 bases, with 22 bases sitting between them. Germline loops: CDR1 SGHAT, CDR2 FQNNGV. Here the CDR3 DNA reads TGTGCCAGCAGCTTAGGTGGGGTCTGGCCCGGGACCCCCTCCTACAATGAGCAGTTCTTC. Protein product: CASSLGGVWPGTPSYNEQFF.

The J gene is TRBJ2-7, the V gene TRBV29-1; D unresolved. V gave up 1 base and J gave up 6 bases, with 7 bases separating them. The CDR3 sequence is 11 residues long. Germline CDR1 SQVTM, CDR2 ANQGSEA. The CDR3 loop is CSVEGPREQYF. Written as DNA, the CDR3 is TGCAGCGTTGAAGGGCCACGCGAGCAGTACTTC.

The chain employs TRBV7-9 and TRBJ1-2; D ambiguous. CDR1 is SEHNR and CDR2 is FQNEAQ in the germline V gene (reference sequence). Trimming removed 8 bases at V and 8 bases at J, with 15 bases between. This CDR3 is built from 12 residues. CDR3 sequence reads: CASGSSSGGYTF. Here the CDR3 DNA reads TGTGCCAGCGGGTCCTCCTCGGGCGGCTACACCTTC.

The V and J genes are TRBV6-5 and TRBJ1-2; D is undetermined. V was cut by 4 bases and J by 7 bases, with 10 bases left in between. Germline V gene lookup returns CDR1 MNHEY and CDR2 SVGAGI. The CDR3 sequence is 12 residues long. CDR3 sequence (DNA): TGTGCCAGCAGTTCCCCTGGGCGTGGCTACACCTTC. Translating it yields CASSSPGRGYTF.

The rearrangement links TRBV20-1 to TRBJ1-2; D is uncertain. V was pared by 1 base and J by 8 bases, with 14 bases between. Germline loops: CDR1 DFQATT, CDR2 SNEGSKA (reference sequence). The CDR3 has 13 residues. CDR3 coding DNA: TGCAGTGCTAGAGTCGACGGGCGGGCCGGCTACACCTTC. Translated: CSARVDGRAGYTF.

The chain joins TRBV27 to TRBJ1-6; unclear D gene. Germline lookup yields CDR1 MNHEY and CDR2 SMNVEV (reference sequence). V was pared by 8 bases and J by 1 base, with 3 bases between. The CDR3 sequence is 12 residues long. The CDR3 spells CASWSYNSPLHF. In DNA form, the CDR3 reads TGTGCCAGCTGGTCCTATAATTCACCCCTCCACTTT.

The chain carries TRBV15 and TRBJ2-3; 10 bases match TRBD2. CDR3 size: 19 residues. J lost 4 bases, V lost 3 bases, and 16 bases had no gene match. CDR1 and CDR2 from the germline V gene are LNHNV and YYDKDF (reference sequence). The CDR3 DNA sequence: TGTGCCACCAGCAGGTGGCCGGGCTCGGGACTAGCGTGGGCAGATACGCAGTATTTT. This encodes CATSRWPGSGLAWADTQYF. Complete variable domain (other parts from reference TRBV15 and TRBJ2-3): DAMVIQNPRYQVTQFGKPVTLSCSQTLNHNVMYWYQQKSSQAPKLLFHYYDKDFNNEADTPDNFQSRRPNTSFCFLDIRSPGLGDTAMYLCATSRWPGSGLAWADTQYFGPGTRLTVL.

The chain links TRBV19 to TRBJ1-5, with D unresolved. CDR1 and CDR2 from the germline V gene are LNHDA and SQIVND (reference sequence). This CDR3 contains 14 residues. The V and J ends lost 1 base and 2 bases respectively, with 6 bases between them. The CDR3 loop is CASSIVNRNQPQHF. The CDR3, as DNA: TGTGCCAGTAGTATAGTTAATCGCAATCAGCCCCAGCATTTT.

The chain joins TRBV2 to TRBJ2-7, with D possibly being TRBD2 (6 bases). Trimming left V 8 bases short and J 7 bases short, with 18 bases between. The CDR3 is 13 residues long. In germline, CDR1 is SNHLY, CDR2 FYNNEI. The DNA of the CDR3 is TGTGCCAGCGGGGGGAGCTCGTCTACGGAGCAGTACTTC. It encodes CASGGSSSTEQYF.